A single sample gave rise to the 6 T cell receptor beta chains below, sequenced in a study of blood T cell repertoires in COVID-19. Assay: immunoSEQ multiplex PCR; the TCRdb copy retains only in-frame clones and omits some. The sample lists approximately 170,000 clones, approximately 85% occurring once. What was sequenced was peripheral blood. The receptor set was obtained from an elderly man with COVID-19, enrolled during active disease.

CDR3 protein: CASSTVQETQYF. DNA of the CDR3: TGTGCCAGTAGCACAGTACAAGAGACCCAGTACTTC. The chain uses TRBV19 and TRBJ2-5; D is undetermined. The germline V gene encodes CDR1 LNHDA and CDR2 SQIVND (reference sequence). This CDR3 is 12 amino acids long. V dropped 6 bases and J dropped 2 bases, with 7 bases sitting between them.

This clone was detected only a few times. This chain links TRBV9 with TRBJ1-5; 8 bases fit TRBD1. The CDR3 is 14 amino acids. V shed 3 bases, J shed 2 bases, and the junction held 1 base outside the gene matches. Germline values: CDR1 SGDLS, CDR2 YYNGEE. CDR3 loop: CASSGTGRNQPQHF. The CDR3, as DNA: TGTGCCAGCAGCGGGACAGGGCGCAATCAGCCCCAGCATTTT.

V gene TRBV7-2 combines with J gene TRBJ1-2, with 7 bases matching TRBD1. The germline V gene has CDR1 SGHTA and CDR2 FQGNSA. The CDR3 loop spans 16 amino acids. V was clipped by 4 bases and J by 5 bases; unmatched bases: 13. CDR3 nucleotide sequence: TGTGCCAGCAGCTCCCAAGTTAGGGGGCCCACTTATGGCTACACCTTC. This encodes CASSSQVRGPTYGYTF.

This clone appeared a few times. The gene calls are TRBV5-4 and TRBJ1-2; 11 bases are shared with TRBD1. The CDR3 covers 16 residues. J gave up 4 bases and V 0 bases, and 5 bases lay outside the gene matches. Germline CDR1 SGHNT, CDR2 YYREEE (reference sequence). DNA for the CDR3: TGTGCCAGCAGCTTGGATGGGACAGGGGGGATCTATGGCTACACCTTC. Amino acids: CASSLDGTGGIYGYTF.

The chain is built from TRBV5-4 and TRBJ1-1; TRBD1 might be the D (5 bases). The CDR3 length is 14 residues. V was clipped by 0 bases and J by 0 bases, with 6 bases between them. Germline lookup yields CDR1 SGHNT and CDR2 YYREEE (reference sequence). In DNA, the CDR3 is TGTGCCAGCAGCTTGGACAGGTTGAACACTGAAGCTTTCTTT. Residues: CASSLDRLNTEAFF.

This sequence joins TRBV7-2 and TRBJ1-5; no clear D. The CDR3 sequence is 15 residues long. Germline assignment: CDR1 SGHTA and CDR2 FQGNSA. Trimming took off 5 bases at V and 5 bases at J, with 16 bases between the two ends. For the CDR3, the DNA is TGTGCCAGCAGCGTGCGCGGGTCACTTCATCAGCCCCAGCATTTT. Its protein product is CASSVRGSLHQPQHF.